A single sample is the source of the 12 T cell receptor beta chains below, sequenced in a study of blood T cell repertoires in COVID-19. Libraries were prepared by immunoSEQ multiplex PCR; TCRdb keeps only in-frame clonotypes and omits some of them. Found here are a few hundred thousand clones, about 89% of them singletons; the top ten hold 6.5% to 9.5%. Specimen: peripheral blood. These receptors were collected from a woman in her forties or fifties who had recovered from COVID-19.

The rearrangement uses TRBV18 and TRBJ1-1; TRBD1 aligns across 8 bases. This CDR3 contains 15 residues. Germline lookup yields CDR1 KGHSH and CDR2 LQKENI. With 3 bases clipped from V and 0 bases from J, the junction kept 3 bases outside the gene matches. In DNA form, the CDR3 reads TGTGCCAGCTCACCTACGACAGGGGTGAACACTGAAGCTTTCTTT. It translates to CASSPTTGVNTEAFF.

This rearrangement joins TRBV10-2 to TRBJ2-7; 7 bases fit TRBD2. Germline CDR1 reads WSHSY; CDR2 reads SAAADI. The junction had 3 bases not matched to a gene; V was cut back by 4 bases and J by 3 bases. The CDR3 consists of 13 residues. The CDR3 DNA reads TGCGCCAGCAGTGTAGGACTAGACTACGAGCAGTACTTC. Its translation: CASSVGLDYEQYF.

The chain's CDR3 is CASSLMDRGRQPQHF. The CDR3, as DNA: TGTGCCAGCAGCTTGATGGACAGGGGGCGTCAGCCCCAGCATTTT. V is TRBV5-8 and J is TRBJ1-5; 11 nucleotides align to TRBD1. In germline, CDR1 is SGHTS, CDR2 YDEGEE. V lost 1 base, J lost 6 bases, and 3 bases stayed unmatched. The CDR3 runs 15 residues.

In this sample, this clone turned up many times. V and J are TRBV7-2 and TRBJ2-5, with D maybe TRBD2 (6 bases). With 1 base removed from V and 4 bases from J, the gap between germline ends came to 16 bases. Germline CDR1 SGHTA, CDR2 FQGNSA. This CDR3 is built from 16 residues. The CDR3 here is CASSLEMEGGRETQYF. DNA of the CDR3: TGTGCCAGCAGCTTAGAGATGGAGGGCGGAAGAGAGACCCAGTACTTC.

V gene TRBV7-2 combines with J gene TRBJ2-5; weak D call: TRBD1 (6 bases). Germline V gene lookup returns CDR1 SGHTA and CDR2 FQGNSA. The V end lost 5 bases, the J end lost 3 bases, and 13 bases lay between the germline ends. The CDR3 extends over 14 amino acids. DNA for the CDR3: TGTGCCAGCAGCCAAAGGACAGCGAAAGAGACCCAGTACTTC. This translates into CASSQRTAKETQYF.

This chain joins TRBV2 and TRBJ2-3; D unresolved. The CDR3 consists of 11 residues. Germline assignment: CDR1 SNHLY and CDR2 FYNNEI. V lost 6 bases to trimming and J lost 6 bases, with 7 bases between them. Here the CDR3 DNA reads TGTGCCAGCAGCGAGCTGGATACGCAGTATTTT. Translation: CASSELDTQYF.

V gene TRBV10-3 combines with J gene TRBJ1-6; 8 positions match TRBD1. From germline, CDR1 is ENHRY and CDR2 SYGVKD. This CDR3 is 13 amino acids long. Unmatched junction bases numbered 5, after V lost 11 bases and J lost 5 bases. CDR3 in amino acids: CASRQGNNSPLHF. The DNA of the CDR3 is TGTGCCTCCCGACAGGGGAATAATTCACCCCTCCACTTT.

The V gene is TRBV3-1 (or the pseudogene TRBV3-2), the J gene TRBJ2-3; tentatively, D is TRBD1 (6 bases). Germline CDR1 is LGHDT and CDR2 is YNNKEL (reference sequence). This CDR3 region has 14 residues. The germline V and J ends were trimmed by 3 bases and 2 bases, with 9 bases remaining between them. CDR3 nucleotide sequence: TGTGCCAGCAGCCACCGGACAGTCACAGATACGCAGTATTTT. Protein: CASSHRTVTDTQYF.

This chain joins TRBV2 and TRBJ1-4; no clear D. Germline CDR1 SNHLY, CDR2 FYNNEI. The V gene lost 3 bases and the J gene lost 7 bases, with 12 bases spanning the gap. CDR3 length: 14 amino acids. The CDR3 reads CASSDRGSPEKLFF. Here the CDR3 DNA reads TGTGCCAGCAGTGACCGCGGCTCGCCTGAAAAACTGTTTTTT.

This clone came up once. This rearrangement joins TRBV24-1 to TRBJ2-1; 7 bases map to TRBD2. CDR1 KGHDR and CDR2 SFDVKD come from the germline V gene. The CDR3 has 12 residues. The V segment lost 9 bases and the J segment 13 bases; nucleotides outside the gene matches: 11. CDR3 amino acids: CATGVVAGLQFF. The CDR3 DNA reads TGTGCCACCGGGGTGGTAGCGGGCCTACAGTTCTTC.

The rearrangement joins TRBV28 to TRBJ1-2, with TRBD1 matching over 10 bases. The ends lost 5 bases at V and 7 bases at J; junction bases unmatched: 13. The CDR3 consists of 16 residues. Germline-derived CDR1 and CDR2 are MDHEN and SYDVKM. The CDR3 DNA reads as TGTGCCAGCAGTATCCTCAGGGACAGGGGCTCCGGTGGCTACACCTTC. Protein product: CASSILRDRGSGGYTF.

The chain links TRBV2 to TRBJ1-2, with D uncertain. Germline V gene sequence: CDR1 SNHLY, CDR2 FYNNEI. Trimming shortened V by 6 bases and J by 4 bases, and 15 bases separated the two germline ends. The CDR3 sequence is 14 residues long. DNA of the CDR3: TGTGCCAGCAGCGGAATTCCCGGGAGCTATGGCTACACCTTC. Translated: CASSGIPGSYGYTF.